This T cell receptor beta chain emerged from a study of blood T cell repertoires in COVID-19. Study information: There were acute and convalescent COVID-19 samples, and they came from the United States, Italy and Spain. Sources were T cells, B-cell-depleted T cells, or PBMCs; the material itself was cDNA or gDNA.

J gave up 5 bases and V 4 bases, and 15 bases lay outside the gene matches. CDR1 SGDLS and CDR2 YYNGEE come from the germline V gene. CDR3 length: 16 residues. As processed by the authors: Amplified reference gene primers provided the basis for estimating nucleated cell counts. Repertoires were generated with immunoSEQ multiplex PCR, while TCRdb's copy carries only in-frame clones and drops some. V, J and clone size reflect that table, while D and trimming were determined from the DNA. Of about 190,000 clones listed, around 82% are singletons. Sequencing was performed on peripheral blood. The receptor's source is a man older than 75 with COVID-19, enrolled during active disease. The chain recombines TRBV9 with TRBJ2-7, with TRBD1 matching over 7 bases. The CDR3 region has the DNA TGTGCCAGCAGCTCACAGCCCGGGACAGAGGACGACGAGCAGTACTTC. Its protein is CASSSQPGTEDDEQYF.